Listed below are T cell receptor beta chains from one sample, sequenced in a study of blood T cell repertoires in COVID-19. Assay used: immunoSEQ multiplex PCR; TCRdb lists only in-frame clones, some missing. The sample lists 200,000 to 250,000 clones; about 90% were seen once. Sequencing used peripheral blood. The source is a young woman who had recovered from COVID-19. Both conserved end residues are part of each CDR3. Each record gives: CDR3 length, V gene, D gene, J gene, clone size, CDR3 protein, CDR3 DNA. The D gene is left open where the match is weak. Size values are once, few and many counts, or a class for expanded clones, and some rows have none.

17	TRBV6-2/TRBV6-3	NA	TRBJ2-5	NA	CASSYSPSRRSQETQYF	TGTGCCAGCAGTTACTCCCCTTCCCGGAGGAGCCAAGAGACCCAGTACTTC
16	TRBV25-1	TRBD1	TRBJ2-1	NA	CASSEQQGATYNEQFF	TGTGCCAGCAGTGAACAACAGGGGGCAACCTACAATGAGCAGTTCTTC
17	TRBV9	NA	TRBJ2-2	NA	CASSSPYRVADTGELFF	TGTGCCAGCAGCTCCCCATACAGGGTGGCGGACACCGGGGAGCTGTTTTTT
15	TRBV4-3	TRBD2	TRBJ2-3	NA	CASSQLAGVADTQYF	TGCGCCAGCAGCCAACTAGCGGGAGTTGCAGATACGCAGTATTTT
15	TRBV7-7	NA	TRBJ2-1	NA	CASSSGGGNYNEQFF	TGTGCCAGCAGCTCCGGAGGAGGGAACTACAATGAGCAGTTCTTC
16	TRBV4-3	TRBD1	TRBJ2-7	NA	CASSQEWGQLSYEQYF	TGCGCCAGCAGCCAAGAGTGGGGACAGCTCTCCTACGAGCAGTACTTC
16	TRBV6-5	TRBD2	TRBJ2-7	NA	CASSSRLAGPFYEQYF	TGTGCCAGCAGTTCCCGACTAGCGGGGCCGTTCTACGAGCAGTACTTC
14	TRBV3-1/TRBV3-2	TRBD1	TRBJ2-7	few	CASSSPTGDYEQYF	TGTGCCAGCAGCTCACCCACAGGGGACTACGAGCAGTACTTC
13	TRBV30	TRBD1	TRBJ1-4	NA	CAWNRDRHEKLFF	TGTGCCTGGAACCGGGACAGACATGAAAAACTGTTTTTT
12	TRBV6-5	NA	TRBJ1-2	NA	CASSNLPYGYTF	TGTGCCAGCAGTAATCTCCCTTATGGCTACACCTTC
14	TRBV13	TRBD1	TRBJ1-2	once	CASSKQGDNYGYTF	TGTGCCAGCAGCAAACAGGGGGATAACTATGGCTACACCTTC
17	TRBV25-1	NA	TRBJ2-7	NA	CASSGASGSRGTYEQYF	TGTGCCAGCAGTGGGGCCTCTGGGTCGCGGGGCACCTACGAGCAGTACTTC
18	TRBV6-2/TRBV6-3	NA	TRBJ1-5	NA	CASSYWEGGVKSNQPQHF	TGTGCCAGCAGTTACTGGGAGGGAGGGGTAAAAAGCAATCAGCCCCAGCATTTT
15	TRBV3-1/TRBV3-2	NA	TRBJ1-2	NA	CASSFARVSLYGYTF	TGTGCCAGCAGCTTCGCCAGGGTGTCTCTCTATGGCTACACCTTC
16	TRBV6-1	NA	TRBJ2-1	NA	CASSEVDRLSKNEQFF	TGTGCCAGCAGTGAAGTCGACAGGTTAAGTAAGAATGAGCAGTTCTTC
17	TRBV9	TRBD2	TRBJ2-5	few	CASSVEGLAGVQETQYF	TGTGCCAGCAGCGTAGAGGGACTAGCGGGAGTTCAAGAGACCCAGTACTTC
13	TRBV4-3	NA	TRBJ2-1	NA	CASSPLLGNEQFF	TGCGCCAGCAGCCCACTATTAGGCAATGAGCAGTTCTTC
14	TRBV6-2/TRBV6-3	NA	TRBJ2-7	NA	CASSSPGALLEQYF	TGTGCCAGCAGTTCCCCAGGGGCCCTACTCGAGCAGTACTTC
18	TRBV29-1	NA	TRBJ2-3	NA	CSVEDFPTSPQGTDTQYF	TGCAGCGTTGAAGATTTCCCAACTAGCCCGCAGGGCACAGATACGCAGTATTTT
13	TRBV7-9	NA	TRBJ2-2	NA	CVSGLENTGELFF	TGTGTCTCGGGACTGGAGAACACCGGGGAGCTGTTTTTT
17	TRBV4-3	NA	TRBJ2-7	NA	CASSQTTGSEAAYEQYF	TGCGCCAGCAGCCAGACGACGGGTTCCGAGGCAGCCTACGAGCAGTACTTC
14	TRBV30	TRBD2	TRBJ2-3	NA	CACSLAGNTDTQYF	TGTGCCTGTTCACTAGCGGGAAACACAGATACGCAGTATTTT
11	TRBV13	NA	TRBJ1-2	NA	CASSGGVRDTF	TGTGCCAGCAGCGGGGGGGTCCGCGACACCTTC
15	TRBV27	NA	TRBJ1-5	NA	CASTARGASNQPQHF	TGTGCCAGCACCGCGCGGGGGGCTAGCAATCAGCCCCAGCATTTT
14	TRBV13	TRBD1	TRBJ1-1	NA	CASSIGQGGTEAFF	TGTGCCAGCAGCATAGGACAGGGTGGGACTGAAGCTTTCTTT
11	TRBV2	NA	TRBJ1-1	NA	CARYRATEAFF	TGTGCCAGATACAGGGCCACTGAAGCTTTCTTT
13	TRBV2	TRBD2	TRBJ2-7	few	CASSDPGGVEQYF	TGTGCCAGCAGTGACCCGGGAGGGGTCGAGCAGTACTTC
14	TRBV19	NA	TRBJ1-6	once	CASSIATEQTTLHF	TGTGCCAGTAGTATAGCAACCGAACAGACCACCCTCCACTTT
19	TRBV7-3	TRBD2	TRBJ2-3	NA	CASSATGGLAGGSTDTQYF	TGTGCCAGCAGCGCCACGGGGGGACTAGCGGGAGGGAGCACAGATACGCAGTATTTT